Each of the 32 T cell receptor beta chains below was sequenced from the same sample in a study of blood T cell repertoires in COVID-19. Only in-frame clones appear in the TCRdb table, and some are missing; sequencing was by immunoSEQ multiplex PCR. The data show approximately 80,000 clones, 70% to 85% seen once. Sequenced input: peripheral blood. The receptors come from a man between 45 and 60 years old with active or convalescent COVID-19.

The V and J genes are TRBV3-1 (or the pseudogene TRBV3-2) and TRBJ2-1; tentatively, D is TRBD2 (7 bases). The CDR3 sequence is 15 residues long. V gave up 4 bases and J gave up 4 bases, with 14 bases separating them. Germline V lookup: CDR1 LGHDT, CDR2 YNNKEL (reference sequence). The chain's CDR3 is CASSPRGREYNEQFF. CDR3 coding DNA: TGTGCCAGCAGCCCGCGGGGGCGGGAATACAATGAGCAGTTCTTC.

The chain uses TRBV24-1 and TRBJ1-2, with 10 bases lining up with TRBD1. Trimming removed 6 bases from V and 6 bases from J; junction bases left unmatched: 3. The CDR3 is 13 amino acids. Looked up from germline, CDR1 is KGHDR and CDR2 is SFDVKD. Here the CDR3 reads CATSRQGANGYTF. Written as DNA, the CDR3 is TGTGCCACCAGTCGACAGGGGGCAAATGGCTACACCTTC.

The chain recombines TRBV7-8 with TRBJ2-3; 7 nucleotides align to TRBD1. Trimming cost V 5 bases and J 1 base; bases outside gene matches: 6. The CDR3 consists of 15 residues. CDR1 is SGHVS and CDR2 is FQNEAQ in the germline V gene. The CDR3 loop reads CASSREGQGTDTQYF. The CDR3 DNA sequence: TGTGCCAGCAGCCGAGAAGGACAGGGCACAGATACGCAGTATTTT.

This chain joins TRBV11-1 and TRBJ1-1, with 8 positions matching TRBD1. Germline V gives CDR1 SGHAT, CDR2 FQDESV (reference sequence). J was trimmed by 5 bases and V by 6 bases; bases with no gene match: 8. This CDR3 has 14 amino acids. The CDR3 reads CASRTLRGLTEAFF. The DNA for the CDR3 is TGTGCCAGCAGGACCCTCAGGGGGCTAACTGAAGCTTTCTTT. The full variable domain, with the rest looked up from reference TRBV11-1 and TRBJ1-1, is EAEVAQSPRYKITEKSQAVAFWCDPISGHATLYWYRQILGQGPELLVQFQDESVVDDSQLPKDRFSAERLKGVDSTLKIQPAELGDSAMYLCASRTLRGLTEAFFGQGTRLTVV.

The rearrangement joins TRBV27 to TRBJ2-7, with a tentative D call TRBD1 (6 bases). The V and J ends lost 0 bases and 4 bases respectively, with 10 bases between them. The CDR3 contains 14 residues. Germline V gene sequence: CDR1 MNHEY, CDR2 SMNVEV (reference sequence). The DNA for the CDR3 is TGTGCCAGCAGTTTATCTAAAGGGGGATACGAGCAGTACTTC. Its translation: CASSLSKGGYEQYF.

The chain joins TRBV24-1 to TRBJ1-1; 10 bases are a match to TRBD1. The junction had 4 bases not matched to a gene; V was cut back by 9 bases and J by 4 bases. The germline V gene encodes CDR1 KGHDR and CDR2 SFDVKD. The CDR3 runs to 13 residues. The CDR3 nucleotides read TGTGCCACCTCCGGGACAGGGGTCACTGAAGCTTTCTTT. The encoded protein is CATSGTGVTEAFF.

This sequence joins TRBV5-1 and TRBJ1-3; D is uncertain. The CDR3 totals 18 residues. Germline CDR1 is SGHRS and CDR2 is YFSETQ. V was trimmed by 1 base and J by 3 bases, leaving 20 bases between them. The CDR3 loop is CASSLRSHSGKGGNTIYF. The CDR3 coding sequence is TGCGCCAGCAGCTTGAGGTCCCATTCCGGGAAGGGTGGAAACACCATATATTTT.

The gene calls are TRBV5-5 and TRBJ2-5; D is perhaps TRBD2 (6 bases). CDR3 length: 14 amino acids. The V gene lost 5 bases and the J gene lost 2 bases, with 13 bases spanning the gap. The germline gives CDR1 SGHKS, CDR2 YYEKEE (reference sequence). The CDR3 nucleotides read TGTGCCAGCAGTCCCGGGACTCCTCAAGAGACCCAGTACTTC. Protein sequence: CASSPGTPQETQYF. The whole variable domain, filled in from reference TRBV5-5 and TRBJ2-5, reads DAGVTQSPTHLIKTRGQQVTLRCSPISGHKSVSWYQQVLGQGPQFIFQYYEKEERGRGNFPDRFSARQFPNYSSELNVNALLLGDSALYLCASSPGTPQETQYFGPGTRLLVL.

The V gene is TRBV18, the J gene TRBJ1-1; tentative D call: TRBD1 (6 bases). The CDR3 is 15 amino acids. Germline loops: CDR1 KGHSH, CDR2 LQKENI. The V and J ends lost 2 bases and 4 bases respectively, with 14 bases between them. CDR3 bases: TGTGCCAGCTCACCAACCAGGGGCAGCCTCACTGAAGCTTTCTTT. It is translated as CASSPTRGSLTEAFF.

The chain recombines TRBV30 with TRBJ2-2, with 9 bases lining up with TRBD1. The CDR3 consists of 14 residues. With V trimmed by 3 bases and J by 7 bases, 6 bases remained unmatched. Germline V gives CDR1 GTSNPN, CDR2 SVGIG (reference sequence). The DNA for the CDR3 is TGTGCCTGGAGCAACAGGGGGCGCGGCGGGGAGCTGTTTTTT. Its translation: CAWSNRGRGGELFF.

The chain couples TRBV7-2 to TRBJ1-2; TRBD1 matches 11 bases. CDR1 and CDR2 from the germline V gene are SGHTA and FQGNSA. The CDR3 is 16 residues long. J lost 1 base, V lost 5 bases, and 6 bases had no gene match. The CDR3 loop is CASSPDRGQRNYGYTF. For the CDR3, the DNA is TGTGCCAGCAGCCCGGACAGGGGGCAACGTAACTATGGCTACACCTTC. Based on the CDR3 plus reference TRBV7-2 and TRBJ1-2, the full variable domain is GAGVSQSPSNKVTEKGKDVELRCDPISGHTALYWYRQSLGQGLEFLIYFQGNSAPDKSGLPSDRFSAERTGGSVSTLTIQRTQQEDSAVYLCASSPDRGQRNYGYTFGSGTRLTVV.

The V gene is TRBV30, the J gene TRBJ2-1; the D gene is possibly TRBD1 (5 bases). This CDR3 region has 12 residues. Germline loops: CDR1 GTSNPN, CDR2 SVGIG (reference sequence). Trimming shortened V by 4 bases and J by 8 bases, and 12 bases separated the two germline ends. This chain's CDR3 is CAWMQGIHEQFF. In DNA form, the CDR3 reads TGTGCCTGGATGCAGGGTATCCATGAGCAGTTCTTC.

This chain links TRBV20-1 with TRBJ2-3; D remains ambiguous. The CDR3 has 13 amino acids. Germline V gene sequence: CDR1 DFQATT, CDR2 SNEGSKA (reference sequence). V was pared by 3 bases and J by 2 bases, with 9 bases between. The CDR3 nucleotides read TGCAGTGCTAGTCATACTTCCACAGATACGCAGTATTTT. Amino acids: CSASHTSTDTQYF.

This chain joins TRBV2 and TRBJ2-3; 7 bases map to TRBD2. Germline trimming cut 6 bases from V and 6 bases from J; bases unmatched to any gene: 12. CDR1 and CDR2 from the germline V gene are SNHLY and FYNNEI. CDR3 length equals 15 residues. The CDR3 loop is CASSLFGGKVDTQYF. The DNA of the CDR3 is TGTGCCAGCAGCTTATTCGGGGGGAAGGTGGATACGCAGTATTTT.

J is TRBJ2-1 and V is TRBV4-3; 9 bases fit TRBD2. CDR3 length: 15 amino acids. The germline V gene has CDR1 LGHNA and CDR2 YSLEER. J was trimmed by 9 bases and V by 1 base; bases with no gene match: 7. CDR3 residues: CASSQVASGTVEQFF. The CDR3 DNA reads as TGCGCCAGCAGCCAAGTGGCTAGCGGGACGGTTGAGCAGTTCTTC.

The chain links TRBV6-6 to TRBJ1-1; TRBD1 is a possible D gene (6 bases). This CDR3 comprises 16 residues. Germline-derived CDR1 and CDR2 are MNHNY and SVGAGI (reference sequence). Trimming stripped 7 bases from V and 1 base from J, with 19 bases between. The CDR3 loop is CASTKQQGRWNTEAFF. The DNA of the CDR3 is TGTGCCAGCACCAAACAGCAGGGGCGATGGAACACTGAAGCTTTCTTT.

This clone was detected once. The chain uses TRBV12-2 and TRBJ1-1. TRBV12-2 has pseudogene status. This CDR3 is 15 amino acids long. CDR3 loop: CASRLGEGRDTEAFF. CDR3 coding DNA: TGTGCAAGTCGCTTGGGGGAGGGGAGAGACACTGAAGCTTTCTTT.

This chain joins TRBV19 and TRBJ1-2; 8 positions match TRBD1. With 7 bases clipped from V and 4 bases from J, the junction kept 8 bases outside the gene matches. The CDR3 is 14 residues long. Germline loops: CDR1 LNHDA, CDR2 SQIVND (reference sequence). The CDR3 nucleotides are TGTGCCAGTAACCTCAGGGGGCTTATCTATGGCTACACCTTC. Residues: CASNLRGLIYGYTF. Drawing the rest from reference TRBV19 and TRBJ1-2, the complete variable domain is DGGITQSPKYLFRKEGQNVTLSCEQNLNHDAMYWYRQDPGQGLRLIYYSQIVNDFQKGDIAEGYSVSREKKESFPLTVTSAQKNPTAFYLCASNLRGLIYGYTFGSGTRLTVV.

The chain combines TRBV7-6 with TRBJ1-6; D is undetermined. V shed 1 base and J shed 6 bases, with 25 bases lying between them. The germline gives CDR1 SGHVS, CDR2 FNYEAQ. This CDR3 is 20 amino acids long. The CDR3 protein is CASSLDPDRGGGLLNSPLHF. The CDR3 DNA reads TGTGCCAGCAGCTTAGATCCGGACCGGGGTGGAGGCTTACTTAATTCACCCCTCCACTTT.

The genes are TRBV6-4 and TRBJ2-3, with a weak D call TRBD2 (6 bases). Germline-derived CDR1 and CDR2 are MRHNA and SNTAGT. This CDR3 contains 13 residues. Trimming stripped 5 bases from V and 6 bases from J, with 12 bases between. The CDR3 reads CASSNSGGDTQYF. The CDR3 nucleotides read TGTGCCAGCAGTAATAGCGGAGGGGATACGCAGTATTTT.

The table lists this clone with many counts. The genes are TRBV9 and TRBJ2-1, with unresolved D. Trimming took off 3 bases at V and 10 bases at J, with 8 bases between the two ends. Looked up from germline, CDR1 is SGDLS and CDR2 is YYNGEE. The CDR3 runs to 11 residues. As DNA, the CDR3 is TGTGCCAGCAGCGGGCCCCTGGAGCAGTTCTTC. It translates to CASSGPLEQFF.

This sequence joins TRBV12-3 or TRBV12-4 and TRBJ1-4; perhaps TRBD1 as D (6 bases). The CDR3 extends over 13 amino acids. Trimming pared 1 base from V and 11 bases from J, leaving 11 bases between. The CDR3 protein is CASSLEPGHKLFF. The CDR3 bases are TGTGCCAGCAGTTTAGAACCGGGACATAAACTGTTTTTT.

The chain employs TRBV29-1 and TRBJ2-3, with D maybe TRBD1 (7 bases). The CDR3 consists of 15 residues. With 0 bases removed from V and 7 bases from J, the gap between germline ends came to 17 bases. Looked up from germline, CDR1 is SQVTM and CDR2 is ANQGSEA. The CDR3 nucleotides read TGCAGCGTTGAAGACGGGAAAGGGGGCGGGAATACGCAGTATTTT. Protein sequence: CSVEDGKGGGNTQYF.

This clone was found a few times. This chain links TRBV21-1 with TRBJ1-5; TRBD1 is the table's D call and was not checked against the DNA. TRBV21-1 is reported as a pseudogene. This CDR3 has 16 amino acids. CDR3 sequence reads: CASSTEDRVPSLPQHF. DNA of the CDR3: TGTGCCAGCAGCACGGAGGACAGGGTGCCCTCTCTTCCCCAGCATTTT.

The count of this clone is one. The DNA of the CDR3 is TGTGCCAGCAGCCCGTCCCGGAGCGGGGGTTCGAATGAGCAGTTCTTC. Protein sequence: CASSPSRSGGSNEQFF. The chain uses TRBV7-2 and TRBJ2-1; 8 bases line up with TRBD2. V lost 5 bases, J lost 7 bases, and 13 bases stayed unmatched. In germline, CDR1 is SGHTA, CDR2 FQGNSA. CDR3 size: 16 residues.

The chain combines TRBV9 with TRBJ2-7; TRBD1 matches 9 bases. From germline, CDR1 is SGDLS and CDR2 YYNGEE. There are 14 residues in the CDR3. Germline trimming cut 3 bases from V and 6 bases from J; bases unmatched to any gene: 7. CDR3 DNA: TGTGCCAGCAGCGCAGCGACAGGGGGTGGCGAGCAGTACTTC. This encodes CASSAATGGGEQYF.

This clone was detected only once. V gene TRBV7-2 combines with J gene TRBJ2-7; 11 nucleotides agree with TRBD2. V shed 5 bases and J 4 bases; nucleotides not matched to a gene: 7. This CDR3 contains 15 residues. Germline V gene data show CDR1 as SGHTA and CDR2 as FQGNSA. The CDR3 DNA follows: TGTGCCAGCAGCCTTACTAGCGGGGGAAGTTACGAGCAGTACTTC. Translating gives CASSLTSGGSYEQYF. The complete variable domain, with remaining parts taken from reference TRBV7-2 and TRBJ2-7, reads GAGVSQSPSNKVTEKGKDVELRCDPISGHTALYWYRQSLGQGLEFLIYFQGNSAPDKSGLPSDRFSAERTGGSVSTLTIQRTQQEDSAVYLCASSLTSGGSYEQYFGPGTRLTVT.

As to this clone: Other DNA variants within this sample encode the same CDR3. The CDR3 bases are TGTGCCTGGACCCGGGATACGCAGTATTTT. It translates to CAWTRDTQYF. This chain connects TRBV30 to TRBJ2-3; the D is unclear. The V gene lost 4 bases and the J gene lost 6 bases, with 5 bases spanning the gap. Germline CDR1 GTSNPN, CDR2 SVGIG (reference sequence). The CDR3 totals 10 residues.

In nucleotides, the CDR3 is TGTGCCAGCTCACCCTCAGGGGTACGCACTGAAGCTTTCTTT. Its translation is CASSPSGVRTEAFF. The chain employs TRBV18 and TRBJ1-1, with TRBD1 as a possible D gene (6 bases). Trimming shortened V by 3 bases and J by 4 bases, and 12 bases separated the two germline ends. This CDR3 contains 14 residues. CDR1 and CDR2 from the germline V gene are KGHSH and LQKENI.

CDR3: CASSVGRPPGNTIYF. CDR3 nucleotides: TGTGCCAGCAGCGTTGGCAGGCCCCCTGGAAACACCATATATTTT. The chain has TRBV9 and TRBJ1-3; no reliable D call. The germline V gene has CDR1 SGDLS and CDR2 YYNGEE. The CDR3 extends over 15 amino acids. V was trimmed by 2 bases and J by 2 bases, leaving 11 bases between them.

The V call is TRBV7-9, the J call TRBJ2-6; no clear D gene. Per the germline V gene, CDR1 is SEHNR and CDR2 is FQNEAQ (reference sequence). V dropped 4 bases and J dropped 2 bases, with 6 bases sitting between them. The length of the CDR3 is 14 residues. CDR3 sequence reads: CASSWATGANVLTF. In DNA form, the CDR3 reads TGTGCCAGCAGCTGGGCTACTGGGGCCAACGTCCTGACTTTC.

The J gene is TRBJ2-1, the V gene TRBV7-2; the match to TRBD2 covers 10 bases. Germline V gene sequence: CDR1 SGHTA, CDR2 FQGNSA. This CDR3 contains 15 residues. V shed 2 bases, J shed 8 bases, and the junction held 6 bases outside the gene matches. CDR3 sequence reads: CASSLIRTSGDEQFF. CDR3 bases: TGTGCCAGCAGCTTAATCCGGACTAGCGGCGATGAGCAGTTCTTC. Variable domain in full (rest from reference TRBV7-2 and TRBJ2-1): GAGVSQSPSNKVTEKGKDVELRCDPISGHTALYWYRQSLGQGLEFLIYFQGNSAPDKSGLPSDRFSAERTGGSVSTLTIQRTQQEDSAVYLCASSLIRTSGDEQFFGPGTRLTVL.